These 32 T cell receptor beta chains were sequenced from one sample in a study of blood T cell repertoires in COVID-19. Assay used: immunoSEQ multiplex PCR; TCRdb lists only in-frame clones, some missing. The repertoire includes 49,000 or so clones, around 86% of them detected once, and roughly 7.1% sits in the top ten. Sequencing input: peripheral blood. The source is a man aged 45-60 years with active COVID-19.

The gene calls are TRBV3-1 (or the pseudogene TRBV3-2) and TRBJ1-1, with D maybe TRBD1 (6 bases). The germline gives CDR1 LGHDT, CDR2 YNNKEL (reference sequence). This CDR3 has 15 amino acids. Trimming cost V 6 bases and J 1 base, with 15 bases left between them. CDR3: CASSLSTGWNTEAFF. The CDR3 DNA reads TGTGCCAGCAGTCTATCGACAGGCTGGAACACTGAAGCTTTCTTT.

This chain uses TRBV5-6 with TRBJ1-5, with 7 bases that match TRBD1. This CDR3 spans 15 amino acids. Unmatched junction bases numbered 5, after V lost 0 bases and J lost 5 bases. Germline loops: CDR1 SGHDT, CDR2 YYEEEE. The CDR3 nucleotides are TGTGCCAGCAGCTTGGCGCCGACAGGGCATCAGCCCCAGCATTTT. Translated, it gives CASSLAPTGHQPQHF.

The V gene is TRBV27, the J gene TRBJ1-2; D possibly corresponds to TRBD1 (6 bases). The germline V and J ends were trimmed by 5 bases and 2 bases, with 18 bases remaining between them. The CDR3 length is 16 residues. CDR1 is MNHEY, CDR2 SMNVEV, per germline (reference sequence). As DNA, the CDR3 is TGTGCCAGCAGTGCTTCTAAGGGACACATCAACTATGGCTACACCTTC. Amino acid sequence: CASSASKGHINYGYTF.

The chain is built from TRBV6-5 and TRBJ2-1; the match to TRBD2 covers 7 bases. Trimming cost V 7 bases and J 3 bases; bases outside gene matches: 3. The CDR3 length is 13 residues. The germline CDR1 and CDR2 sequences are MNHEY and SVGAGI. The DNA of the CDR3 is TGTGCCAGCATGCTAGCGGACTACAATGAGCAGTTCTTC. Protein sequence: CASMLADYNEQFF.

The chain is built from TRBV6-5 and TRBJ1-1; 10 positions match TRBD1. The germline V gene has CDR1 MNHEY and CDR2 SVGAGI. The CDR3 runs 12 residues. The junction had 5 bases not matched to a gene; V was cut back by 7 bases and J by 9 bases. The DNA of the CDR3 is TGTGCCAGCAATCGACAGGGGGCAAAAGCTTTCTTT. It specifies CASNRQGAKAFF.

The V call is TRBV4-3, the J call TRBJ2-3; possible D gene TRBD2, 6 bases. Germline V CDR1 and CDR2: LGHNA, YSLEER. Trimming stripped 4 bases from V and 3 bases from J, with 14 bases between. The CDR3 is 15 amino acids. CDR3 amino acids: CASSPGGVATDTQYF. Here the CDR3 DNA reads TGCGCCAGCAGCCCAGGCGGGGTGGCTACAGATACGCAGTATTTT.

The J gene is TRBJ2-1, the V gene TRBV6-6; 11 bases are shared with TRBD2. After removal of 11 bases from V and 7 bases from J, the junction contained 16 bases not matched to a gene. Germline CDR1 reads MNHNY; CDR2 reads SVGAGI (reference sequence). The CDR3 runs to 16 residues. CDR3 coding DNA: TGTGCCTCTGGCTCGCAACTAGCGGGAGCACGAAATGAGCAGTTCTTC. Protein: CASGSQLAGARNEQFF.

The chain employs TRBV5-1 and TRBJ2-2; 12 nucleotides match TRBD2. The J segment lost 4 bases and the V segment lost 0 bases, leaving 1 base of the junction unmatched. There are 16 residues in the CDR3. Per the germline V gene, CDR1 is SGHRS and CDR2 is YFSETQ. The CDR3: CASSLASGRATGELFF. The CDR3 DNA is TGCGCCAGCAGCTTGGCTAGCGGGAGGGCCACCGGGGAGCTGTTTTTT.

V and J are TRBV6-6 and TRBJ1-5; 9 nucleotides match TRBD1. This CDR3 is 13 amino acids long. The junction had 6 bases not matched to a gene; V was cut back by 8 bases and J by 7 bases. Germline CDR1 is MNHNY and CDR2 is SVGAGI (reference sequence). The CDR3 region has the DNA TGTGCCAGCTGGACAGGGGCGAGGCAGCCCCAGCATTTT. Encoded protein: CASWTGARQPQHF.

The chain joins TRBV15 to TRBJ1-2; D is uncertain. V lost 8 bases, J lost 4 bases, and 14 bases lay in between. The CDR3 covers 13 residues. Germline values: CDR1 LNHNV, CDR2 YYDKDF (reference sequence). The CDR3 reads CATAAEATYGYTF. CDR3 in DNA: TGTGCCACCGCAGCGGAGGCGACCTATGGCTACACCTTC. The full variable domain, completed using reference TRBV15 and TRBJ1-2, is DAMVIQNPRYQVTQFGKPVTLSCSQTLNHNVMYWYQQKSSQAPKLLFHYYDKDFNNEADTPDNFQSRRPNTSFCFLDIRSPGLGDTAMYLCATAAEATYGYTFGSGTRLTVV.

The J gene is TRBJ2-3, the V gene TRBV6-5; TRBD2 matches at 10 bases. The CDR3 contains 12 residues. The J segment lost 12 bases and the V segment lost 9 bases, leaving 9 bases of the junction unmatched. Germline values: CDR1 MNHEY, CDR2 SVGAGI. The CDR3, as DNA: TGTGCCAGTCACCCGGCTAGCGGGAGTCAGTATTTT. Translating it yields CASHPASGSQYF.

The V and J genes are TRBV6-5 and TRBJ1-6; TRBD1 matches at 7 bases. CDR1 and CDR2 from the germline V gene are MNHEY and SVGAGI. Trimming took 7 bases from V and 5 from J; bases not matched to a gene: 8. The CDR3 covers 15 residues. The CDR3 protein is CASTSTGANNSPLHF. The CDR3 nucleotides are TGTGCCAGCACCTCTACAGGGGCGAATAATTCACCCCTCCACTTT.

The chain carries TRBV2 and TRBJ1-5; D perhaps matches TRBD1 (6 bases). Germline CDR1 reads SNHLY; CDR2 reads FYNNEI. The CDR3 is 14 amino acids. Trimming cost V 6 bases and J 6 bases, with 15 bases left between them. In nucleotides, the CDR3 is TGTGCCAGCAGGAAGGACCAGGGGCGTCAGCCCCAGCATTTT. This translates into CASRKDQGRQPQHF.

V gene TRBV28 combines with J gene TRBJ1-2; D is unclear. The CDR3 length is 13 residues. V lost 6 bases and J 4 bases, leaving 12 bases between the germline ends. The germline CDR1 and CDR2 sequences are MDHEN and SYDVKM. CDR3 sequence reads: CASSRPGSYGYTF. For the CDR3, the DNA is TGTGCCAGCAGCCGCCCGGGGAGCTATGGCTACACCTTC.

J is TRBJ1-3 and V is TRBV3-1 (or the pseudogene TRBV3-2); D not certain. The length of the CDR3 is 16 residues. CDR1 is LGHDT, CDR2 YNNKEL, per germline (reference sequence). The V end lost 4 bases, the J end lost 6 bases, and 19 bases lay between the germline ends. CDR3 in DNA: TGTGCCAGCAGCCGTGATATGTCGCGGGGATTAAACACCATATATTTT. Translating it yields CASSRDMSRGLNTIYF.

The chain recombines TRBV4-3 with TRBJ2-2, with D possibly TRBD1 on 6 matching bases. The germline V gene has CDR1 LGHNA and CDR2 YSLEER. The CDR3 length is 16 residues. Trimming left V 0 bases short and J 3 bases short, with 11 bases between. The CDR3, as DNA: TGCGCCAGCAGCCAAGATACAGGGACCTACACCGGGGAGCTGTTTTTT. It codes for CASSQDTGTYTGELFF.

The chain couples TRBV10-3 to TRBJ2-3, with 7 bases lining up with TRBD2. Trimming cost V 6 bases and J 5 bases; bases outside gene matches: 5. Germline V gives CDR1 ENHRY, CDR2 SYGVKD. There are 13 residues in the CDR3. The CDR3 nucleotides are TGTGCCATCAGCCTGGCGGGGGTAGATACGCAGTATTTT. Amino acid sequence: CAISLAGVDTQYF.

The genes are TRBV2 and TRBJ1-4; D unclear. Germline V gene sequence: CDR1 SNHLY, CDR2 FYNNEI. This CDR3 has 11 residues. The V end was cut by 4 bases, the J end by 8 bases, with 5 bases between. This chain's CDR3 is CASSGEEKLFF. CDR3 DNA sequence: TGTGCCAGCAGTGGGGAGGAAAAACTGTTTTTT. Full variable domain (missing parts from reference TRBV2 and TRBJ1-4): EPEVTQTPSHQVTQMGQEVILRCVPISNHLYFYWYRQILGQKVEFLVSFYNNEISEKSEIFDDQFSVERPDGSNFTLKIRSTKLEDSAMYFCASSGEEKLFFGSGTQLSVL.

V usage is TRBV30 and J usage is TRBJ2-3, with D tentatively TRBD2 (6 bases). The CDR3 extends over 14 amino acids. The germline CDR1 and CDR2 sequences are GTSNPN and SVGIG (reference sequence). V shed 3 bases and J shed 0 bases, with 10 bases lying between them. The CDR3 loop is CAWSGGGSTDTQYF. As DNA, the CDR3 is TGTGCCTGGAGCGGCGGAGGGAGCACAGATACGCAGTATTTT.

This sequence joins TRBV7-6 and TRBJ2-3; 10 nucleotides line up with TRBD2. The CDR3 has 15 residues. The V and J ends lost 6 bases and 1 base, in that order; junction bases with no gene match: 4. Per germline, CDR1 SGHVS and CDR2 FNYEAQ. The CDR3 DNA follows: TGTGCCAGCAGGCGCCTAGCGGGGGGCACAGATACGCAGTATTTT. It encodes CASRRLAGGTDTQYF.

V usage is TRBV5-8 and J usage is TRBJ2-3, with a weak D call TRBD1 (7 bases). Germline assignment: CDR1 SGHTS and CDR2 YDEGEE. Trimming removed 5 bases at V and 4 bases at J, with 14 bases between. The CDR3 spans 14 residues. The CDR3 reads CASSRQGGPDTQYF. CDR3 coding DNA: TGTGCCAGCAGTCGACAGGGAGGCCCAGATACGCAGTATTTT.

This clone was seen a handful of times. The chain is built from TRBV21-1 and TRBJ1-5. TRBV21-1 is a recognized pseudogene. This CDR3 contains 14 residues. The CDR3 nucleotides read TGTGCCAGCAGCAAAGTGCCGGGCCGGGGGCCCCAGCATTTT. It codes for CASSKVPGRGPQHF.

This chain connects TRBV11-2 to TRBJ1-1; D is undetermined. The CDR3 covers 12 residues. Between the trimmed V and J ends, which lost 5 bases and 6 bases, there was a span of 10 bases. Germline CDR1 and CDR2: SGHAT and FQNNGV. CDR3 loop: CASSPASSEAFF. CDR3 sequence (DNA): TGTGCCAGCAGCCCAGCGAGTTCTGAAGCTTTCTTT.

The CDR3 nucleotides read TGTGCCATCAGTGGACTAGCGGGCCCTGAGCAGTTCTTC. The encoded protein is CAISGLAGPEQFF. J is TRBJ2-1 and V is TRBV10-3; 10 bases are a match to TRBD2. Looked up from germline, CDR1 is ENHRY and CDR2 is SYGVKD. The CDR3 extends over 13 amino acids. Trimming cost V 4 bases and J 9 bases; bases outside gene matches: 3.

The chain uses TRBV7-2 and TRBJ2-1; TRBD2 matches 9 bases. Germline V gene sequence: CDR1 SGHTA, CDR2 FQGNSA. V lost 3 bases to trimming and J lost 9 bases; unmatched junction nucleotides: 12. The CDR3 runs to 16 residues. CDR3 DNA sequence: TGTGCCAGCAGCTTCGGGGGCGGGGGGGCCCGAGGTGAGCAGTTCTTC. Protein product: CASSFGGGGARGEQFF.

This clone was seen many times. The CDR3 protein is CASRPTSGVTYEQYF. CDR3 sequence (DNA): TGTGCCAGCAGACCCACTAGCGGGGTAACCTACGAGCAGTACTTC. This rearrangement joins TRBV27 to TRBJ2-7; TRBD2 matches 10 bases. Germline CDR1 MNHEY, CDR2 SMNVEV (reference sequence). The CDR3 spans 15 residues. V was pared by 6 bases and J by 2 bases, with 7 bases of the junction left unmatched.

The V gene is TRBV19, the J gene TRBJ1-1; 11 bases line up with TRBD1. The length of the CDR3 is 17 residues. J lost 5 bases, V lost 3 bases, and 11 bases had no gene match. Germline CDR1 and CDR2: LNHDA and SQIVND (reference sequence). The CDR3 bases are TGTGCCAGTAGTATGGGGACAGGGGGGGACTTAAGGACTGAAGCTTTCTTT. This encodes CASSMGTGGDLRTEAFF.

The chain links TRBV12-3 or TRBV12-4 to TRBJ2-7; no clear D gene. This CDR3 contains 13 residues. Trimming took off 8 bases at V and 5 bases at J, with 16 bases between the two ends. The CDR3 region has the DNA TGTGCCAGCGGCCAGAGCGTGGTACACGAGCAGTACTTC. Translated: CASGQSVVHEQYF.

The chain employs TRBV18 and TRBJ1-2; tentatively, D is TRBD1 (6 bases). The CDR3 has 14 residues. Germline V gives CDR1 KGHSH, CDR2 LQKENI. The V and J ends lost 1 base and 1 base respectively, with 7 bases between them. The CDR3 loop reads CASSPLDSNYGYTF. The CDR3 region has the DNA TGTGCCAGCTCACCACTGGACAGTAACTATGGCTACACCTTC.

This clone occurred once. This rearrangement joins TRBV18 to TRBJ1-2; no clear D gene. Between the trimmed V and J ends, which lost 4 bases and 7 bases, there was a span of 16 bases. The CDR3 loop spans 14 amino acids. Germline-derived CDR1 and CDR2 are KGHSH and LQKENI. CDR3 amino acids: CASSREGTSGGYTF. In nucleotides, the CDR3 is TGTGCCAGCTCACGGGAGGGAACCTCCGGTGGCTACACCTTC.

This chain connects TRBV18 to TRBJ1-3; TRBD1 aligns across 7 bases. In germline, CDR1 is KGHSH, CDR2 LQKENI. The CDR3 is 15 amino acids. The ends lost 3 bases at V and 4 bases at J; junction bases unmatched: 6. CDR3 coding DNA: TGTGCCAGCTCACCTCTGACAGGGAAAGGAAACACCATATATTTT. As protein: CASSPLTGKGNTIYF.

This clone has just one count. J is TRBJ2-7 and V is TRBV4-1; 11 bases map to TRBD1. The CDR3 consists of 15 residues. The germline V gene has CDR1 MGHRA and CDR2 YSYEKL. V was pared by 5 bases and J by 2 bases, with 5 bases of the junction left unmatched. The CDR3, as DNA: TGCGCCAGCAGCTACAAGGACAGGGGGCCCTACGAGCAGTACTTC. This gives the protein CASSYKDRGPYEQYF.